These 6 T cell receptor beta chains were sequenced from one sample in a study of neurological immune-mediated disorders. The time point is: longitudinal time-point 3. TCRdb fed the 5' RACE reads into MiXCR, producing one record per CDR3 protein. The sample lists approximately 58,000 distinct CDR3 sequences; more than 7% were seen once. The sample taken for sequencing was PBMCs. These receptors were collected from a woman aged 40 to 50 in good health.

V and J are TRBV7-9 and TRBJ1-1; perhaps TRBD1 as D (6 bases). In germline, CDR1 is SEHNR, CDR2 FQNEAQ (reference sequence). The CDR3 has 15 amino acids. Trimming shortened V by 6 bases and J by 3 bases, and 17 bases separated the two germline ends. The CDR3 coding sequence is TGTGCCAGCAGGTTTTCAACAGGGTGGGACACTGAAGCTTTCTTT. The encoded protein is CASRFSTGWDTEAFF.

In this sample, this clonotype turned up many times. The chain recombines TRBV12-3 or TRBV12-4 with TRBJ1-2, with D unclear. The CDR3 consists of 11 residues. Deletions cut 8 bases from V and 8 bases from J, with 12 bases between. CDR3 in amino acids: CASSTVRGYTF. CDR3 in DNA: TGTGCCAGCTCAACAGTGCGAGGCTACACCTTC.

Within the sample, this clonotype is medium-sized (0.01 to 0.1%). The chain is built from TRBV12-3 or TRBV12-4 and TRBJ2-2; tentatively, D is TRBD1 or TRBD2 (5 bases each). The V end lost 5 bases, the J end lost 2 bases, and 18 bases lay between the germline ends. The CDR3 is 17 residues long. CDR3 in amino acids: CASSRSPGTQNTGELFF. In DNA, the CDR3 is TGTGCCAGCAGTCGATCCCCCGGGACGCAAAACACCGGGGAGCTGTTTTTT.

This clonotype was seen many times. V is TRBV7-8 and J is TRBJ1-4; TRBD1 is a possible D gene (6 bases). CDR1 and CDR2 from the germline V gene are SGHVS and FQNEAQ. The ends were cut back, 2 bases at V and 5 bases at J, with 15 bases in the middle. This CDR3 is 16 amino acids long. CDR3 sequence reads: CASSLFGGQGNEKLFF. The DNA for the CDR3 is TGTGCCAGCAGCTTATTCGGGGGGCAAGGAAATGAAAAACTGTTTTTT.

This clonotype was seen ten or more times. The chain is built from TRBV9 and TRBJ2-3; 12 nucleotides match TRBD2. Germline CDR1 SGDLS, CDR2 YYNGEE. Unmatched junction bases numbered 6, after V lost 4 bases and J lost 0 bases. The CDR3 length is 17 residues. The DNA of the CDR3 is TGTGCCAGCAGCTTAGGACTAGCGGGGTATAGCACAGATACGCAGTATTTT. It encodes CASSLGLAGYSTDTQYF.

This clonotype was observed at least ten times. The chain has TRBV6-6 and TRBJ1-6, with a possible D match to TRBD1 (5 bases). With 0 bases removed from V and 10 bases from J, the gap between germline ends came to 13 bases. This CDR3 is built from 15 residues. CDR1 is MNHNY, CDR2 SVGAGI, per germline (reference sequence). The CDR3 region has the DNA TGTGCCAGCAGTTACTCGGACACCGGCGGCTCACCCCTCCACTTT. Protein product: CASSYSDTGGSPLHF.